This T cell receptor beta chain was identified in a study of neurological immune-mediated disorders (dated by TCRdb to the late 2010s). About the full investigation: Using UMI-based sequencing, the study compared peripheral blood TCR-beta repertoires from patients with HTLV-I-associated myelopathy (HAM/TSP), patients with multiple sclerosis, and healthy controls. Alongside PBMC samples, the set of fewer than 110 TCR-beta libraries contained longitudinal samples, technical triplicates, and paired CD4+ and CD8+ T-cell subsets that had been sorted. Longitudinal HAM/TSP donors and healthy donors each had 3 time-points at intervals of about 3-45 months. The cohort comprised 65 to 75 subjects: 15 or so HAM/TSP patients, 34 multiple sclerosis patients and around 20 healthy controls.

The sample's time point, from its label and the paper: longitudinal time-point 3. Unsorted PBMC libraries were generated from 2 million PBMCs stored in RNAlater at -80 °C until RNA extraction. Peripheral blood underwent Ficoll-Hypaque density gradient centrifugation to isolate PBMCs, which were then cryopreserved in liquid nitrogen. With respect to this clonotype: Which antigen it targets is not known. At one end, the junction sequence differs from germline, possibly due to a read error.

cDNA was synthesized by template-switch 5'RACE using a primer carrying a 10-nucleotide random unique molecular identifier by which each TCR transcript was tagged. Each sequencing run produced over 170 million TCR-beta sequences covering 15-18 subjects. The RNeasy kit was used for extraction of total RNA. The KAPA Real-time Library Amplification kit was used to amplify TCR-beta VDJ regions with primers for the TCR constant region and the 5'RACE anchor. Sample indexes and Illumina adaptors were added in a first PCR, and a second PCR then increased library yield. The roughly 650 bp TCR product was size-selected on a 2% E-gel SizeSelection system after Ampure bead purification. Before pooling, library quality was checked on a Bioanalyzer, concentration was measured with Qubit, and libraries were quantified with the Kapa Library Quantification kit. An Illumina HiSeq 2500 sequenced the libraries paired-end 2 x 150 bp. To increase sequence diversity, about 24-32% phiX was spiked into each library pool. The published analysis was carried out like this. The quality-filtered reads were processed with the UMI-based MiGEC pipeline, whose error correction step removed more than 75% of the raw TCR sequences. VDJ genes were aligned to IMGT germline references, and each clonotype was defined by a unique CDR3 amino acid sequence together with V-J genes. VDJtools evaluated clonal expansion, Shannon diversity and CDR3 relatedness (CalcPairwiseDistances, ClusterSamples); CLCbio workbench built phylogenetic trees. Expanded clones were defined as having at least 8 unique UMIs, based on coefficient-of-variation modelling across technical triplicates. Using fastp trimming at Q25 and MiXCR clonotype assembly, TCRdb reanalyzed the public sequencing data and kept in-frame beta chains. Every CDR3 protein is listed once, alongside the most common genes and DNA of its rows. Here the V and J calls rest on TCRdb's processing, not on the authors' analysis. This sample has under 130,000 distinct CDR3 sequences in its table, and 10% to 12% of those were observed once. The ten largest clonotypes hold more than 2.5% of the sample.

The paper as a whole reports these results and caveats: No identical CDR3 amino acid sequences were found to be shared among expanded clones across subjects, suggesting that TCR-beta repertoires were private in all groups. The highest TCR clonal expansion was observed in HAM/TSP patients, whereas the lowest was observed in MS patients, even when compared with healthy controls.

CDR1 and CDR2 are drawn from the germline V gene: MGHRA, YSYEKL. The CDR3 numbers 15 residues from cysteine through phenylalanine. Of all the DNA, just the CDR3 is kept, 45 bases in frame from base 1. The source of this sequence is a female donor with HTLV-1-associated myelopathy (HAM/TSP). Sequenced material: PBMCs. The chain was built from TRBV4-1 and TRBJ2-5; a tentative D match to TRBD2 spans 6 bases. For the CDR3, the sequence is CPSSQDLNSGETQYF. The nucleotides are TGCCCCAGCAGCCAAGATCTTAATAGCGGTGAGACCCAGTACTTC.